The 24 T cell receptor beta chains below all came from one sample that was sequenced in a study of T-cell memory formation after mild COVID-19. One entry per CDR3 protein results from TCRdb running MiXCR on the 5' RACE reads. Of 380,000 or so distinct CDR3 sequences listed, approximately 15% are singletons. Sequencing was performed on PBMCs or a T cell subset sorted from them (not recorded which). These receptors were obtained from a man between 18 and 35 years old who had mild COVID-19 (a few samples of this study predate the infection). Cell type and time point are not known.

This clonotype was seen only a few times. V gene TRBV6-5 combines with J gene TRBJ1-2; 7 bases map to TRBD1. The CDR3 contains 15 residues. The germline V gene has CDR1 MNHEY and CDR2 SVGAGI. J was trimmed by 4 bases and V by 0 bases; bases with no gene match: 5. CDR3: CASSYSPQGTYGYTF. The CDR3 DNA is TGTGCCAGCAGTTACTCGCCACAGGGGACCTATGGCTACACCTTC.

V is TRBV4-1 and J is TRBJ1-6; 7 bases agree with TRBD1. The CDR3 is made up of 17 amino acids. Unmatched junction bases numbered 12, after V lost 4 bases and J lost 6 bases. Germline assignment: CDR1 MGHRA and CDR2 YSYEKL. For the CDR3, the DNA is TGCGCCAGCAGCCCTTTAGGGGGCCAACGGCCTAATTCACCCCTCCACTTT. Translated, it gives CASSPLGGQRPNSPLHF.

This clonotype was observed many times. This chain uses TRBV20-1 with TRBJ2-1; 9 positions agree with TRBD1. The CDR3 has 15 amino acids. CDR1 and CDR2 from the germline V gene are DFQATT and SNEGSKA (reference sequence). The V and J ends lost 6 bases and 3 bases, in that order; junction bases with no gene match: 9. The CDR3 bases are TGCAGTGCAAATACCGGGACAGGGAACTACAATGAGCAGTTCTTC. Translation gives CSANTGTGNYNEQFF.

V usage is TRBV10-3 and J usage is TRBJ2-3, with D unclear. The CDR3 runs 15 residues. Germline CDR1 ENHRY, CDR2 SYGVKD. The V end lost 10 bases, the J end lost 3 bases, and 20 bases lay between the germline ends. This CDR3 reads CATHLSTAGTDTQYF. CDR3 bases: TGTGCCACCCACCTCTCAACGGCCGGGACAGATACGCAGTATTTT.

In its sample, this clonotype was seen a few times. In nucleotides, the CDR3 is TGTGCCAGCTCACCAACTAAGTCCGCACTCGCTAACTATGGCTACACCTTC. The encoded protein is CASSPTKSALANYGYTF. This chain links TRBV18 with TRBJ1-2; D ambiguous. From germline, CDR1 is KGHSH and CDR2 LQKENI. V was clipped by 2 bases and J by 0 bases, with 16 bases between them. The CDR3 consists of 17 residues. Together with reference TRBV18 and TRBJ1-2, the CDR3 gives the full variable domain: NAGVMQNPRHLVRRRGQEARLRCSPMKGHSHVYWYRQLPEEGLKFMVYLQKENIIDESGMPKERFSAEFPKEGPSILRIQQVVRGDSAAYFCASSPTKSALANYGYTFGSGTRLTVV.

With respect to this clonotype: A much larger clone lies one base from this, so it may be a read error. The chain carries TRBV7-2 and TRBJ2-3; no clear D. CDR3 length: 14 residues. Germline V gene lookup returns CDR1 SGHTA and CDR2 FQGNSA. The V and J ends lost 5 bases and 0 bases respectively, with 9 bases between them. The CDR3 is CASSPEWSTDTQYF. CDR3 sequence (DNA): TGTGCCAGCAGCCCTGAGTGGAGCACAGATACGCAGTATTTT.

The V call is TRBV14, the J call TRBJ2-5, with TRBD1 identical over 8 bases. Germline V CDR1 and CDR2: SGHDN, FVKESK. The CDR3 spans 16 residues. Trimming took 0 bases from V and 5 from J; bases not matched to a gene: 8. Written as DNA, the CDR3 is TGTGCCAGCAGCCAAGATATCTCAGGGGGCAAGGAGACCCAGTACTTC. Translated: CASSQDISGGKETQYF.

This clonotype has more than one count but fewer than ten. The rearrangement links TRBV5-1 to TRBJ1-6, with TRBD1 matching over 7 bases. The CDR3 contains 14 residues. Germline V gene sequence: CDR1 SGHRS, CDR2 YFSETQ. Trimming removed 1 base from V and 8 bases from J; junction bases left unmatched: 3. CDR3 loop: CASSLITGDSPLHF. The CDR3 bases are TGCGCCAGCAGCTTGATCACAGGGGATTCACCCCTCCACTTT.

This clonotype was detected a few times. The V and J genes are TRBV11-3 and TRBJ2-1; no clear D gene. Germline-derived CDR1 and CDR2 are SGHNT and YENEEA. CDR3 length: 14 residues. Trimming pared 4 bases from V and 0 bases from J, leaving 7 bases between. The CDR3 DNA is TGTGCCAGCAGCTCAGAGTACTCCTACAATGAGCAGTTCTTC. As protein: CASSSEYSYNEQFF.

The chain carries TRBV6-2 or TRBV6-3 and TRBJ2-1; no definite D call. The CDR3 runs to 14 residues. Trimming pared 2 bases from V and 2 bases from J, leaving 7 bases between. Germline values: CDR1 MNHEY, CDR2 SVGEGT. The CDR3 coding sequence is TGTGCCAGCAGTTACCGGCGAACCTACAATGAGCAGTTCTTC. Translated: CASSYRRTYNEQFF.

The V gene is TRBV12-3 or TRBV12-4, the J gene TRBJ1-1, with TRBD1 as a possible D gene (6 bases). CDR3 length: 16 amino acids. V lost 2 bases, J lost 0 bases, and 13 bases lay in between. CDR3 DNA sequence: TGTGCCAGCAGTTTACCCACAGGGTACCTGAACACTGAAGCTTTCTTT. Amino acid sequence: CASSLPTGYLNTEAFF.

V gene TRBV9 combines with J gene TRBJ2-1, with 12 positions matching TRBD2. The CDR3 is 15 residues long. Germline assignment: CDR1 SGDLS and CDR2 YYNGEE. With 3 bases clipped from V and 7 bases from J, the junction kept 5 bases outside the gene matches. The CDR3 protein is CASSGLAGAVNEQFF. In nucleotides, the CDR3 is TGTGCCAGCAGCGGACTAGCGGGGGCGGTAAATGAGCAGTTCTTC.

This clonotype was found a few times. The chain has TRBV3-1 and TRBJ1-6; D remains unclear. V lost 5 bases, J lost 9 bases, and 11 bases lay in between. This CDR3 is built from 13 residues. Per germline, CDR1 LGHDT and CDR2 YNNKEL (reference sequence). The CDR3 loop is CASSSSEGSPLHF. CDR3 coding DNA: TGTGCCAGCAGCTCTTCTGAGGGTTCACCCCTCCACTTT.

This clonotype was counted a few times. CDR3 sequence reads: CASSSMTPEEGYTF. The CDR3 DNA sequence: TGTGCCAGCAGCTCGATGACCCCAGAGGAAGGCTACACCTTC. The chain joins TRBV2 to TRBJ1-2; D unresolved. Trimming pared 6 bases from V and 8 bases from J, leaving 19 bases between. This CDR3 region has 14 residues. Germline V gene data show CDR1 as SNHLY and CDR2 as FYNNEI.

The chain uses TRBV5-1 and TRBJ2-3, with D perhaps matching TRBD2 (6 bases). Looked up from germline, CDR1 is SGHRS and CDR2 is YFSETQ. The CDR3 totals 15 residues. The V gene lost 1 base and the J gene lost 2 bases, with 11 bases spanning the gap. The CDR3 DNA follows: TGCGCCAGCAGCTTGCTGGACTATTCCACAGATACGCAGTATTTT. Its protein is CASSLLDYSTDTQYF. Drawing the rest from reference TRBV5-1 and TRBJ2-3, the complete variable domain is KAGVTQTPRYLIKTRGQQVTLSCSPISGHRSVSWYQQTPGQGLQFLFEYFSETQRNKGNFPGRFSGRQFSNSRSEMNVSTLELGDSALYLCASSLLDYSTDTQYFGPGTRLTVL.

This clonotype was seen more than once but under ten times. CDR3 sequence reads: CASSANNYEQYF. CDR3 bases: TGTGCCAGCAGCGCGAATAACTACGAGCAGTACTTC. The chain carries TRBV6-5 and TRBJ2-7; no clear D. Germline-derived CDR1 and CDR2 are MNHEY and SVGAGI. Deletions cut 6 bases from V and 3 bases from J, with 9 bases between. CDR3 length equals 12 residues.

This clonotype was seen only a few times. The CDR3 here is CASSLWEDHEQYF. CDR3 DNA: TGTGCCAGCAGTTTATGGGAAGATCACGAGCAGTACTTC. V is TRBV12-3 or TRBV12-4 and J is TRBJ2-7; D is undetermined. Trimming stripped 2 bases from V and 5 bases from J, with 10 bases between. The CDR3 has 13 amino acids.

This clonotype was picked up a small number of times. V gene TRBV27 combines with J gene TRBJ2-5; perhaps TRBD1 as D (6 bases). CDR1 and CDR2 (germline): MNHEY, SMNVEV (reference sequence). CDR3 size: 15 residues. V lost 3 bases, J lost 4 bases, and 15 bases lay in between. CDR3 DNA: TGTGCCAGCAGTTTTCTGCAGGGGTCGGGAGAGACCCAGTACTTC. It translates to CASSFLQGSGETQYF.

CDR3 sequence reads: CAGGLQGGIQYF. In nucleotides, the CDR3 is TGTGCGGGGGGTTTACAGGGAGGCATTCAGTACTTC. This rearrangement joins TRBV2 to TRBJ2-4, with D possibly called TRBD1 or TRBD2 (6 bases each). In germline, CDR1 is SNHLY, CDR2 FYNNEI. This CDR3 spans 12 amino acids.

This clonotype appeared a few times. The chain carries TRBV20-1 and TRBJ1-2; maybe TRBD1 (5 bases). The CDR3 covers 12 residues. Trimming removed 6 bases from V and 8 bases from J, with 16 bases in between. From germline, CDR1 is DFQATT and CDR2 SNEGSKA (reference sequence). The CDR3 spells CSARGPAGGYTF. The DNA of the CDR3 is TGCAGTGCAAGGGGCCCCGCTGGCGGCTACACCTTC.

The chain uses TRBV20-1 and TRBJ2-7; a possible D gene is TRBD1 (6 bases). CDR1 and CDR2 from the germline V gene are DFQATT and SNEGSKA (reference sequence). Trimming cost V 3 bases and J 2 bases, with 14 bases left between them. CDR3 size: 14 residues. In nucleotides, the CDR3 is TGCAGTGCTAGGGGACACCTGGGAGCCTACGAGCAGTACTTC. Encoded protein: CSARGHLGAYEQYF.

The chain combines TRBV12-3 or TRBV12-4 with TRBJ2-2; tentative D call: TRBD2 (7 bases). V lost 3 bases and J 5 bases, leaving 13 bases between the germline ends. The CDR3 runs 15 residues. The CDR3 nucleotides read TGTGCCAGCAGTTTGGGAGGGGGTGAGACCGGGGAGCTGTTTTTT. Amino acids: CASSLGGGETGELFF.

In its sample, this clonotype was seen a few times. The rearrangement links TRBV11-2 to TRBJ1-1; D is possibly TRBD1 (5 bases). The germline V gene encodes CDR1 SGHAT and CDR2 FQNNGV. CDR3 length: 15 amino acids. V gave up 1 base and J gave up 5 bases, with 14 bases separating them. CDR3 nucleotides: TGTGCCAGCAGCTTAGTTAGGGGTGGGGGGACTGAAGCTTTCTTT. Its protein product is CASSLVRGGGTEAFF.

This clonotype was detected only a few times. The chain carries TRBV20-1 and TRBJ1-3; D is unclear. CDR3 length: 15 residues. Trimming cost V 0 bases and J 6 bases, with 15 bases left between them. Germline-derived CDR1 and CDR2 are DFQATT and SNEGSKA (reference sequence). The CDR3 DNA is TGCAGTGCTAGAGATCTGTCAGACGCCTCAAACACCATATATTTT. Its translation is CSARDLSDASNTIYF.